These T cell receptor beta chains were read from a single sample in a study of patients with pleural tuberculosis. Each CDR3 protein is one row after TCRdb ran MiXCR on the reads. The repertoire holds 45,000 to 55,000 distinct CDR3 sequences, with about 7.3% as singletons. The receptors were gathered from a human donor with pleural tuberculosis. Each CDR3 is given with its conserved first and last residue. A D gene is named only where the DNA matches it firmly. Rows may omit the clone size; those that give it use once, few, many or a size class.

v_call	d_call	clone_size	j_call	cdr3_nt	cdr3_aa
TRBV7-6	NA	many	TRBJ1-5	TGTGCCAGCAGCCCGGGCAGCAATCAGCCCCAGCATTTT	CASSPGSNQPQHF
TRBV5-4	NA	many	TRBJ1-2	TGTGCCAGCAGCTTGCCCGGCAACTATGGCTACACCTTC	CASSLPGNYGYTF
TRBV11-1	NA	many	TRBJ2-5	TGTGCCAGCAGTGAAACTCAGTACCAAGAGACCCAGTACTTC	CASSETQYQETQYF
TRBV9	TRBD1	NA	TRBJ2-7	TGTGCCAGCAGCGTAGAGGGACAGGGTCTCTACGAGCAGTACTTC	CASSVEGQGLYEQYF
TRBV3-1	NA	many	TRBJ1-5	TGTGCCAGCAGCCAGGGGGCCTCCAATCAGCCCCAGCATTTT	CASSQGASNQPQHF
TRBV18	NA	many	TRBJ1-1	TGTGCCAGCTCACCACTGTTCCAGGGACCGCAGAACACTGAAGCTTTCTTT	CASSPLFQGPQNTEAFF
TRBV11-1	NA	many	TRBJ1-2	TGTGCCAGCAGCTTGGCAGGGTTAGGCTATGGCTACACCTTC	CASSLAGLGYGYTF
TRBV11-1	TRBD1	many	TRBJ1-4	TGTGCCAGCAGCCCCACAGGGGCGGGTGAAAAACTGTTTTTT	CASSPTGAGEKLFF
TRBV24-1	NA	many	TRBJ1-5	TGTGCCACCAGTGATCCCTCCGCCTCGAGACCCCAGCATTTT	CATSDPSASRPQHF
TRBV29-1	TRBD1	NA	TRBJ2-2	TGCAGCGTTGTTCAGGGGGCATTGAACACCGGGGAGCTGTTTTTT	CSVVQGALNTGELFF
TRBV10-3	NA	few	TRBJ2-1	TGTGCCACAGGAGGGGGCTCCTACAATGAGCAGTTCTTC	CATGGGSYNEQFF
TRBV29-1	NA	many	TRBJ1-1	TGCAGCGTTTCGGGTCGAACGGGGTTGACTGAAGCTTTCTTT	CSVSGRTGLTEAFF